What follows are 3 T cell receptor beta chains derived from one specimen sequenced in a study of beta chain features in type 1 diabetes. Regarding the study as a whole: Across all four CD4+ subsets, people with type 1 diabetes showed modestly shorter TCRB CDR3s.

Antigens for these TCRs are unknown. Every isolated RNA sample was fully reverse transcribed, so sequencing captured expressed TCRB transcripts. Some clones are missing from TCRdb's copy, which holds only in-frame ones; the method was immunoSEQ multiplex PCR. This table has around 360,000 clones, around 12% appearing once. The sequenced sample consisted of naive CD4+ T cells from blood. All receptors derive from a woman aged 18-29 years with type 1 diabetes.

CDR3 DNA sequence: TGTGCCATCAGTGGACTACAGGGGCCCCAAGAGACCCAGTACTTC. Protein product: CAISGLQGPQETQYF. The chain couples TRBV10-3 to TRBJ2-5; 7 bases fit TRBD1. The germline V gene has CDR1 ENHRY and CDR2 SYGVKD. This CDR3 comprises 15 residues. The V gene end was trimmed by 4 bases and the J gene end by 1 base; junction bases not matched to a gene: 6.

There are a few counts of this clone. CDR3: CASSLDWDRWFQPQHF. As DNA, the CDR3 is TGTGCCAGCAGCTTAGATTGGGACAGGTGGTTCCAGCCCCAGCATTTT. The rearrangement links TRBV11-2 to TRBJ1-5; 8 bases line up with TRBD1. Germline V gives CDR1 SGHAT, CDR2 FQNNGV. CDR3 length: 16 residues. Unmatched junction bases numbered 8, after V lost 0 bases and J lost 7 bases.

This sequence joins TRBV29-1 and TRBJ2-3; weak D call: TRBD2 (5 bases). CDR1 and CDR2 (germline): SQVTM, ANQGSEA. This CDR3 has 14 residues. The V gene lost 3 bases and the J gene lost 6 bases, with 16 bases spanning the gap. This CDR3 is CSVEWRLSADTQYF. In DNA, the CDR3 is TGCAGCGTTGAGTGGAGGCTTTCTGCGGATACGCAGTATTTT.